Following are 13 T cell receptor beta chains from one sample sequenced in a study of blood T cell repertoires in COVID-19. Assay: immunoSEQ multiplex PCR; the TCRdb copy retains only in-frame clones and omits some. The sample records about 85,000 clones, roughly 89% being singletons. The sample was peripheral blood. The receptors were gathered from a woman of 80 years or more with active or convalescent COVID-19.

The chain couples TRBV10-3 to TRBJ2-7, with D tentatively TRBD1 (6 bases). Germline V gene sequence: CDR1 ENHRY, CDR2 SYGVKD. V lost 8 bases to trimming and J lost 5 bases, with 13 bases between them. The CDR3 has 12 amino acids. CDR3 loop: CAIGTGFNEQYF. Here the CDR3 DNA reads TGTGCCATCGGAACAGGGTTCAACGAGCAGTACTTC.

The CDR3 nucleotides are TGCGCCAGCAGTGAAGGGAACAGGGTGGCCCTCGAGCAGTACTTC. It specifies CASSEGNRVALEQYF. The gene calls are TRBV10-1 and TRBJ2-7; possibly TRBD1 for D (6 bases). This CDR3 contains 15 residues. V shed 3 bases and J shed 6 bases, with 18 bases lying between them. Per germline, CDR1 WNHNN and CDR2 SYGVQD (reference sequence).

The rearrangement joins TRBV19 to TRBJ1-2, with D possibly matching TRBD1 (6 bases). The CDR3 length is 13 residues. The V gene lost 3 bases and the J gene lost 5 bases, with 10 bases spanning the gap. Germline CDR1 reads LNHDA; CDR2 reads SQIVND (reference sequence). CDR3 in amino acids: CASSIPGAYGYTF. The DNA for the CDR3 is TGTGCCAGTAGTATTCCAGGGGCATATGGCTACACCTTC. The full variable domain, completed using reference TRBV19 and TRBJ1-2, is DGGITQSPKYLFRKEGQNVTLSCEQNLNHDAMYWYRQDPGQGLRLIYYSQIVNDFQKGDIAEGYSVSREKKESFPLTVTSAQKNPTAFYLCASSIPGAYGYTFGSGTRLTVV.

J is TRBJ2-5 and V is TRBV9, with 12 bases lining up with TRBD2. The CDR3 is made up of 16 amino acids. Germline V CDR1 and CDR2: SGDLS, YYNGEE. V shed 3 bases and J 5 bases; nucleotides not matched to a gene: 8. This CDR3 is CASSARMGLAGETQYF. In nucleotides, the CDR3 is TGTGCCAGCAGCGCCCGAATGGGACTAGCGGGTGAGACCCAGTACTTC.

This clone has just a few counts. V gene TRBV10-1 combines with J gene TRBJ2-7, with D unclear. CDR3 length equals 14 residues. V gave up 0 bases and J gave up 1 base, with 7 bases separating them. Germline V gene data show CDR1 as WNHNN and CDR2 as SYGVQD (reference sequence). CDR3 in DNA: TGCGCCAGCAGTGAGTCTCCCATGTCCTACGAGCAGTACTTC. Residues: CASSESPMSYEQYF.

CDR3 loop: CASNPGGLAGTGPDTQYF. CDR3 DNA: TGCGCCAGCAACCCGGGGGGACTAGCGGGAACGGGGCCAGATACGCAGTATTTT. The gene calls are TRBV5-1 and TRBJ2-3, with 13 bases lining up with TRBD2. This CDR3 is built from 18 residues. Unmatched junction bases numbered 14, after V lost 6 bases and J lost 4 bases. Germline V gives CDR1 SGHRS, CDR2 YFSETQ.

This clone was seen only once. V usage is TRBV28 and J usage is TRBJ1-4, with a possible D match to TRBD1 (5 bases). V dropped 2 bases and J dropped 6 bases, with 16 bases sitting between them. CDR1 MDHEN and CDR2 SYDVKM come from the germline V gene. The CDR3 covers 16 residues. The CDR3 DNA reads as TGTGCCAGCAGTTTAGGTGGGGGGACGGGCCATGAAAAACTGTTTTTT. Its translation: CASSLGGGTGHEKLFF.

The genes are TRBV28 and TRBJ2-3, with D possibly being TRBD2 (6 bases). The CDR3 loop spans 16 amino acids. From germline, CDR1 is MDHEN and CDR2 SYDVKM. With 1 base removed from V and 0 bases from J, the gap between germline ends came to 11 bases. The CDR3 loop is CASSLLRGGSTDTQYF. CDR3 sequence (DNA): TGTGCCAGCAGTTTATTACGGGGAGGTAGCACAGATACGCAGTATTTT.

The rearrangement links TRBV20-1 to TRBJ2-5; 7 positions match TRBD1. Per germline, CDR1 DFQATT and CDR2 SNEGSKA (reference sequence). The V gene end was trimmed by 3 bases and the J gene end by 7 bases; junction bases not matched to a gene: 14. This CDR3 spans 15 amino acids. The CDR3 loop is CSASDRVGLGGTQYF. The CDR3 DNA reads TGCAGTGCTAGTGACAGGGTGGGGCTCGGTGGGACCCAGTACTTC.

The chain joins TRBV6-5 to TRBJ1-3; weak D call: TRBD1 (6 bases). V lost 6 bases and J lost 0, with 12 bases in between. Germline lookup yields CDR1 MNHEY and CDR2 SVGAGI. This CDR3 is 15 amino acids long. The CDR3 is CASSPTGFSGNTIYF. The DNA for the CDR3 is TGTGCCAGCAGCCCCACAGGGTTCTCTGGAAACACCATATATTTT.

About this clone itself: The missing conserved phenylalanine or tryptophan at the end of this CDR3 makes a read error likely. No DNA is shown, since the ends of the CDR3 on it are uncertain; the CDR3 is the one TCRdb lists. CDR3 in amino acids: CASSQPETEGAA. The rearrangement joins TRBV3-1 (or the pseudogene TRBV3-2) to TRBJ2-7; no check of the table's D call, TRBD1, against the DNA was made. The CDR3 adds up to 12 amino acids, both ends counted. Germline V gene lookup returns CDR1 LGHDT and CDR2 YNNKEL (reference sequence).

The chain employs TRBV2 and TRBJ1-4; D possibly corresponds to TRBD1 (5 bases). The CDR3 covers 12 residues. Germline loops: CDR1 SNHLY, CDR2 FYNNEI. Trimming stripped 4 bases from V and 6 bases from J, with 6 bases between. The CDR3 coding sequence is TGTGCCAGCAGTGTAGGGGATGAAAAACTGTTTTTT. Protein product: CASSVGDEKLFF.

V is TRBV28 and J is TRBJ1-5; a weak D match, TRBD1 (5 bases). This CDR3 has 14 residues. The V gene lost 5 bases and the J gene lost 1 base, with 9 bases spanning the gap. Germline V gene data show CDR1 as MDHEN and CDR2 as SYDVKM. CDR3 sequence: CASSVTVSNQPQHF. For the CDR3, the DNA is TGTGCCAGCAGTGTGACAGTAAGCAATCAGCCCCAGCATTTT.